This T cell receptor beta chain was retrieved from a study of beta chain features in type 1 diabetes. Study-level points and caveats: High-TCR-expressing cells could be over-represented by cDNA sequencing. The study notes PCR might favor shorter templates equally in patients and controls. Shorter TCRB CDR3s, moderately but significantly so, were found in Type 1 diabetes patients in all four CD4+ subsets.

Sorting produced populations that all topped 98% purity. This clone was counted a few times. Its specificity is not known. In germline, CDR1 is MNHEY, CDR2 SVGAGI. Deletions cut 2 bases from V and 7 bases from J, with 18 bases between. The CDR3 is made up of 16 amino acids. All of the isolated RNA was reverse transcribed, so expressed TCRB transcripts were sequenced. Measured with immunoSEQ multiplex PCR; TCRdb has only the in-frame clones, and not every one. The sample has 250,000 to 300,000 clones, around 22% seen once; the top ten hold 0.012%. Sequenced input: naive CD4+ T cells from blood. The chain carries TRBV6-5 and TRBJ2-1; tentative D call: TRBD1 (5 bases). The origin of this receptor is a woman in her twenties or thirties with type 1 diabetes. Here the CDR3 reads CASSYQGVWSKNEQFF. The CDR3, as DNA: TGTGCCAGCAGTTACCAAGGGGTATGGTCAAAAAATGAGCAGTTCTTC.